What follows is one T cell receptor (beta chain) and its context. Libraries were prepared by immunoSEQ multiplex PCR; TCRdb keeps only in-frame clonotypes and omits some of them. The sample yields approximately 130,000 clones, 93% seen once. CDR1 is SGHDN and CDR2 is FVKESK in the germline V gene. The V gene lost 3 bases and the J gene lost 0 bases, with 14 bases spanning the gap. The CDR3 covers 17 residues. This sample was taken from a study of T cell changes during pregnancy in multiple sclerosis. The source material was peripheral blood, sampled before pregnancy. The sequence was collected from a female donor with multiple sclerosis, enrolled in a pregnancy study. The chain is built from TRBV14 and TRBJ2-2; tentative D call: TRBD1 (6 bases). CDR3 amino acids: CASSHTHTGTNTGELFF. CDR3 nucleotides: TGTGCCAGCAGCCACACTCACACAGGGACGAACACCGGGGAGCTGTTTTTT.